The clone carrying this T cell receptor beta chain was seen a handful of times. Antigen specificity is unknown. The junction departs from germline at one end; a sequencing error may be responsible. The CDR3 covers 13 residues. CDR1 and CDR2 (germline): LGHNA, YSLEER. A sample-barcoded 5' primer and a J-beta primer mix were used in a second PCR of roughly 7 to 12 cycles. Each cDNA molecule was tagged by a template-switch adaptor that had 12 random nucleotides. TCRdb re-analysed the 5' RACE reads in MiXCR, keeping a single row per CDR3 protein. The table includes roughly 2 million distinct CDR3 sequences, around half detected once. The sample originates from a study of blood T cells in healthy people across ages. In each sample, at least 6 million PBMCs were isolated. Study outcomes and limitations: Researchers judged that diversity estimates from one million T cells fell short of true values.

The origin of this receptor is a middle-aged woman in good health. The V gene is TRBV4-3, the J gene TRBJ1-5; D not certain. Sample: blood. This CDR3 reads CASSQDGVQPQHF. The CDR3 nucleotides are TGTGCCAGCAGCCAAGATGGGGTTCAGCCCCAGCATTTT.